A selection of T cell receptor beta chains follows, all from one sample in a study of circulating tumor DNA in untreated peripheral T-cell lymphoma. Assay used: immunoSEQ multiplex PCR; TCRdb lists only in-frame clones, some missing. The table includes over a hundred clones, 82% detected once. Sequencing was performed on cell-free DNA from blood serum. These receptor sequences come from a human donor with peripheral T-cell lymphoma. CDR3s leave out the opening cysteine and the closing phenylalanine or tryptophan. Fields, in order: J gene, V gene, clone size, CDR3 protein. The size entry is marked missing in some rows and otherwise reads once, few, many or a size class.

j_call: TRBJ2-3; v_call: TRBV19; clone_size: .; cdr3_aa: ASSQYPQGTDTQY
j_call: TRBJ1-5; v_call: TRBV9; clone_size: .; cdr3_aa: ASSKGDVSPQH
j_call: TRBJ2-1; v_call: TRBV2; clone_size: .; cdr3_aa: ASSVAGDEQF
j_call: TRBJ1-2; v_call: TRBV5-6; clone_size: .; cdr3_aa: ASSLGTGGNAGYT
j_call: TRBJ2-6; v_call: TRBV1; clone_size: .; cdr3_aa: TSSNQSRANVLT
j_call: TRBJ1-1; v_call: TRBV6-5; clone_size: .; cdr3_aa: ASSPWTGNTEAF
j_call: TRBJ1-1; v_call: TRBV27; clone_size: .; cdr3_aa: ASSFSGHLNTEAF
j_call: TRBJ2-6; v_call: TRBV15; clone_size: .; cdr3_aa: ATRPGQTFSGANVLT
j_call: TRBJ2-5; v_call: TRBV13; clone_size: once; cdr3_aa: ASSLGSETQY
j_call: TRBJ2-4; v_call: TRBV4-1; clone_size: few; cdr3_aa: ASSLAVEAGVIQY
j_call: TRBJ2-5; v_call: TRBV5-4; clone_size: .; cdr3_aa: ASSLISETQY
j_call: TRBJ2-7; v_call: TRBV28; clone_size: .; cdr3_aa: ASSDLSGTETYEQY
j_call: TRBJ1-6; v_call: TRBV10-3; clone_size: .; cdr3_aa: AISEEGPLGWTLH
j_call: TRBJ2-3; v_call: TRBV7-9; clone_size: .; cdr3_aa: ASSHSGFTDTQY
j_call: TRBJ1-3; v_call: TRBV9; clone_size: .; cdr3_aa: ASSPTTGPSSGNTIY
j_call: TRBJ2-7; v_call: TRBV19; clone_size: .; cdr3_aa: ASSTGSVNYEQY
j_call: TRBJ1-2; v_call: TRBV10-3; clone_size: .; cdr3_aa: AISEGKDFNYGYT
j_call: TRBJ1-1; v_call: TRBV19; clone_size: few; cdr3_aa: ASEMEGVNTEAF
j_call: TRBJ1-4; v_call: TRBV28; clone_size: .; cdr3_aa: ASTSTAVNEKLF
j_call: TRBJ1-2; v_call: TRBV19; clone_size: few; cdr3_aa: ASSGTGAAHGYGYT
j_call: TRBJ2-2; v_call: TRBV7-9; clone_size: .; cdr3_aa: ASSPDRGRGAGELF
j_call: TRBJ2-1; v_call: TRBV10-2; clone_size: .; cdr3_aa: ASIGGINEQF
j_call: TRBJ2-6; v_call: TRBV12-5; clone_size: .; cdr3_aa: ASGILLLGNPGANVLT
j_call: TRBJ2-7; v_call: TRBV9; clone_size: .; cdr3_aa: ASSVGQNYEQY
j_call: TRBJ2-7; v_call: TRBV10-3; clone_size: once; cdr3_aa: AISEPGGLSYEQY
j_call: TRBJ1-2; v_call: TRBV14; clone_size: .; cdr3_aa: ASSQDRVGTIFYGYT
j_call: TRBJ1-1; v_call: TRBV5-6; clone_size: .; cdr3_aa: ASSLNTGSKAF
j_call: TRBJ2-3; v_call: TRBV11-2; clone_size: .; cdr3_aa: ASSFADTQY
j_call: TRBJ1-2; v_call: TRBV4-3; clone_size: .; cdr3_aa: ASSQRQGPNYGYT
j_call: TRBJ2-5; v_call: TRBV4-2; clone_size: .; cdr3_aa: ASSPLREGYMETQY
j_call: TRBJ1-6; v_call: TRBV7-9; clone_size: once; cdr3_aa: ASSLDNSPLH
j_call: TRBJ2-6; v_call: TRBV30; clone_size: .; cdr3_aa: AWSGGSGANVLT
j_call: TRBJ1-2; v_call: TRBV7-9; clone_size: .; cdr3_aa: ASSLDAGLRYGYT
j_call: TRBJ2-3; v_call: TRBV9; clone_size: .; cdr3_aa: ASSAGGQDTQY
j_call: TRBJ1-2; v_call: TRBV7-9; clone_size: once; cdr3_aa: ASSAQGQGRYGYT
j_call: TRBJ1-1; v_call: TRBV7-9; clone_size: .; cdr3_aa: ASSLLQGRIAEAF
j_call: TRBJ1-2; v_call: TRBV19; clone_size: .; cdr3_aa: ASSIEGQGSYT
j_call: TRBJ1-1; v_call: TRBV19; clone_size: .; cdr3_aa: ASSIGTGGAEAF
j_call: TRBJ2-7; v_call: TRBV4-1; clone_size: .; cdr3_aa: ASSQLRRSEQY
j_call: TRBJ2-7; v_call: TRBV6-4; clone_size: hyperexpanded; cdr3_aa: ASGPGRGVSYEQY
j_call: TRBJ2-7; v_call: TRBV6-6; clone_size: once; cdr3_aa: ASRPGGQSSYEQY
j_call: TRBJ2-1; v_call: TRBV6-5; clone_size: .; cdr3_aa: ASSYRGGDNEQF
j_call: TRBJ2-7; v_call: TRBV13; clone_size: .; cdr3_aa: ASSGLPGQGTEQY
j_call: TRBJ1-1; v_call: TRBV7-9; clone_size: .; cdr3_aa: ASVDANTEAF
j_call: TRBJ2-7; v_call: TRBV10-3; clone_size: .; cdr3_aa: AISESETSARRTYEQY